The source of this T cell receptor (beta chain) is a study of blood T cell repertoires in COVID-19. Across the study: The origin of the acute and convalescent COVID-19 samples was the United States, Italy and Spain.

Between the trimmed V and J ends, which lost 2 bases and 5 bases, there was a span of 11 bases. Germline-derived CDR1 and CDR2 are MNHEY and SMNVEV (reference sequence). This CDR3 region has 14 residues. Original data processing: Amplified reference gene primers provided the basis for estimating nucleated cell counts. TCRdb's table, derived via immunoSEQ multiplex PCR, lists solely in-frame clones and lacks some. V and J calls plus clone size are reproduced from that table; the DNA served to infer D and trimming. The table includes about 190,000 clones, roughly 80% detected once. This receptor was identified in a woman aged 50 to 60 with acute or convalescent COVID-19. The specimen sequenced was peripheral blood. The rearrangement joins TRBV27 to TRBJ2-3; a possible D gene is TRBD1 (5 bases). The CDR3 reads CASSLARVGDTQYF. For the CDR3, the DNA is TGTGCCAGCAGTTTAGCCAGGGTGGGAGATACGCAGTATTTT.